These 21 T cell receptor beta chains share one sample of origin, sequenced in a study of blood T cell repertoires in COVID-19. The data were produced by immunoSEQ multiplex PCR, yet TCRdb's version contains in-frame clones alone and is incomplete. The table includes around 180,000 clones, more than 75% detected once. Material for sequencing was PBMCs or T cells enriched from blood (not recorded which). The source is a woman in her forties or fifties with acute COVID-19.

This chain links TRBV6-5 with TRBJ2-2, with no clear D. The V end lost 2 bases, the J end lost 7 bases, and 8 bases lay between the germline ends. Germline V gives CDR1 MNHEY, CDR2 SVGAGI. The CDR3 contains 13 residues. Here the CDR3 reads CASSYEAGGELFF. The CDR3 nucleotides read TGTGCCAGCAGTTACGAAGCCGGCGGGGAGCTGTTTTTT.

This clone was counted between two and nine times. The gene calls are TRBV2 and TRBJ2-1, with a weak D call TRBD2 (5 bases). In germline, CDR1 is SNHLY, CDR2 FYNNEI. V dropped 2 bases and J dropped 7 bases, with 12 bases sitting between them. The CDR3 spans 14 residues. The CDR3 is CASSETQSGNEQFF. In DNA, the CDR3 is TGTGCCAGCAGTGAAACCCAATCGGGGAATGAGCAGTTCTTC.

The chain carries TRBV2 and TRBJ1-5, with 7 bases that match TRBD1. Looked up from germline, CDR1 is SNHLY and CDR2 is FYNNEI. V was pared by 4 bases and J by 0 bases, with 3 bases of the junction left unmatched. The CDR3 covers 15 residues. The CDR3: CASSAAGGSNQPQHF. For the CDR3, the DNA is TGTGCCAGCAGTGCGGCAGGGGGTAGCAATCAGCCCCAGCATTTT.

The chain carries TRBV10-1 and TRBJ1-1; D unclear. V lost 7 bases, J lost 1 base, and 13 bases lay in between. Germline CDR1 reads WNHNN; CDR2 reads SYGVQD (reference sequence). CDR3 length: 14 amino acids. The CDR3 is CASMLDPGNTEAFF. The CDR3 DNA follows: TGCGCCAGCATGCTAGATCCCGGGAACACTGAAGCTTTCTTT.

Note on this clone: Other DNA sequences in the sample encode the same CDR3. The chain has TRBV27 and TRBJ1-5; possibly TRBD1 for D (5 bases). Per germline, CDR1 MNHEY and CDR2 SMNVEV (reference sequence). Trimming cost V 6 bases and J 4 bases, with 7 bases left between them. This CDR3 comprises 12 residues. The DNA for the CDR3 is TGTGCCAGCAGCCAGGGTAATCAGCCCCAGCATTTT. It yields the protein CASSQGNQPQHF.

This CDR3 is CASSQENRGGGYTF. The CDR3 nucleotides are TGTGCCAGCAGCCAAGAGAACAGGGGAGGCGGCTACACCTTC. This chain uses TRBV3-1 (or the pseudogene TRBV3-2) with TRBJ1-2, with TRBD1 matching 7 bases. CDR1 LGHDT and CDR2 YNNKEL come from the germline V gene (reference sequence). The CDR3 is 14 amino acids. Trimming cost V 0 bases and J 8 bases; bases outside gene matches: 6.

This chain connects TRBV10-3 to TRBJ2-3; D might be TRBD1 (6 bases). V was trimmed by 0 bases and J by 2 bases, leaving 15 bases between them. The CDR3 runs to 17 residues. The germline gives CDR1 ENHRY, CDR2 SYGVKD. CDR3 in amino acids: CAISESGAGTPTDTQYF. In DNA form, the CDR3 reads TGTGCCATCAGTGAGTCGGGGGCGGGCACTCCCACAGATACGCAGTATTTT.

This clone was counted only a few times. The rearrangement links TRBV19 to TRBJ1-2; 7 nucleotides line up with TRBD1. The CDR3 has 17 residues. The V gene's germline CDR1 is LNHDA and CDR2 SQIVND (reference sequence). V gave up 3 bases and J gave up 0 bases; unmatched junction bases: 10. The CDR3 spells CASSIWRQGKANYGYTF. The CDR3 bases are TGTGCCAGTAGTATTTGGAGACAGGGAAAAGCTAACTATGGCTACACCTTC.

The gene calls are TRBV29-1 and TRBJ1-1; TRBD1 is a possible D gene (5 bases). This CDR3 is built from 13 residues. Trimming removed 4 bases from V and 2 bases from J, with 11 bases in between. CDR1 and CDR2 from the germline V gene are SQVTM and ANQGSEA. This CDR3 is CSVGGTSNTEAFF. DNA of the CDR3: TGCAGCGTTGGGGGCACCTCAAACACTGAAGCTTTCTTT.

The chain carries TRBV7-9 and TRBJ1-1; D not resolved. The CDR3 has 14 residues. Trimming pared 5 bases from V and 0 bases from J, leaving 10 bases between. From germline, CDR1 is SEHNR and CDR2 FQNEAQ (reference sequence). The CDR3 region has the DNA TGTGCCAGCAGCGCGTCTACCATGAACACTGAAGCTTTCTTT. Translating it yields CASSASTMNTEAFF. Looking up the rest from reference TRBV7-9 and TRBJ1-1 gives the full variable domain: DTGVSQNPRHKITKRGQNVTFRCDPISEHNRLYWYRQTLGQGPEFLTYFQNEAQLEKSRLLSDRFSAERPKGSFSTLEIQRTEQGDSAMYLCASSASTMNTEAFFGQGTRLTVV.

J is TRBJ1-2 and V is TRBV19, with D hard to call. Trimming cost V 5 bases and J 5 bases, with 9 bases left between them. Looked up from germline, CDR1 is LNHDA and CDR2 is SQIVND (reference sequence). This CDR3 contains 12 residues. CDR3 sequence: CASSDFGYGYTF. The CDR3 DNA follows: TGTGCCAGTAGTGACTTCGGGTATGGCTACACCTTC.

The chain recombines TRBV6-5 with TRBJ1-5; TRBD1 is a possible D gene (6 bases). The CDR3 consists of 15 residues. Germline V CDR1 and CDR2: MNHEY, SVGAGI. With 9 bases removed from V and 2 bases from J, the gap between germline ends came to 17 bases. The CDR3 nucleotides are TGTGCCAGTAACCCTACCCCAGGGGGCAATCAGCCCCAGCATTTT. Encoded protein: CASNPTPGGNQPQHF.

This clone was counted only a few times. The rearrangement joins TRBV30 to TRBJ2-1; 10 nucleotides line up with TRBD2. The length of the CDR3 is 15 residues. Germline assignment: CDR1 GTSNPN and CDR2 SVGIG (reference sequence). V gave up 5 bases and J gave up 3 bases; unmatched junction bases: 7. The chain's CDR3 is CAWAFLAGDYNEQFF. CDR3 bases: TGTGCCTGGGCATTCCTAGCGGGGGACTACAATGAGCAGTTCTTC. The variable domain in full, with the rest retrieved from reference TRBV30 and TRBJ2-1, is SQTIHQWPATLVQPVGSPLSLECTVEGTSNPNLYWYRQAAGRGLQLLFYSVGIGQISSEVPQNLSASRPQDRQFILSSKKLLLSDSGFYLCAWAFLAGDYNEQFFGPGTRLTVL.

The chain is built from TRBV9 and TRBJ2-7; D possibly corresponds to TRBD1 (5 bases). The CDR3 covers 13 residues. V was shortened by 7 bases and J by 5 bases, with 16 bases between the two germline ends. CDR1 and CDR2 from the germline V gene are SGDLS and YYNGEE. The CDR3, as DNA: TGTGCCAGCCCACGGCAGGGTCCCCACGAGCAGTACGTC. Residues: CASPRQGPHEQYV.

The chain's CDR3 is CASQATGGSGNTIYF. As DNA, the CDR3 is TGCGCCAGCCAAGCTACGGGGGGCTCTGGAAACACCATATATTTT. V usage is TRBV5-1 and J usage is TRBJ1-3; possible D gene TRBD1, 5 bases. The V gene lost 7 bases and the J gene lost 0 bases, with 14 bases spanning the gap. The CDR3 is 15 amino acids. In germline, CDR1 is SGHRS, CDR2 YFSETQ.

The rearrangement links TRBV19 to TRBJ1-1; D uncertain. Trimming stripped 9 bases from V and 3 bases from J, with 14 bases between. This CDR3 is built from 13 residues. Germline V gene data show CDR1 as LNHDA and CDR2 as SQIVND (reference sequence). DNA of the CDR3: TGTGCCAGCGGACTTCAAAGGGACACTGAAGCTTTCTTT. It specifies CASGLQRDTEAFF. Drawing the rest from reference TRBV19 and TRBJ1-1, the complete variable domain is DGGITQSPKYLFRKEGQNVTLSCEQNLNHDAMYWYRQDPGQGLRLIYYSQIVNDFQKGDIAEGYSVSREKKESFPLTVTSAQKNPTAFYLCASGLQRDTEAFFGQGTRLTVV.

This clone was recorded a few times. The chain joins TRBV4-1 to TRBJ2-5; 7 bases agree with TRBD2. The CDR3 totals 14 residues. Germline CDR1 MGHRA, CDR2 YSYEKL. V dropped 2 bases and J dropped 7; count of bases not matched to a gene: 7. Here the CDR3 DNA reads TGCGCCAGCAGCCAACCAACTAGCGTTGGGACCCAGTACTTC. This translates into CASSQPTSVGTQYF.

V and J are TRBV7-9 and TRBJ2-3, with D maybe TRBD2 (7 bases). This CDR3 comprises 16 residues. Per germline, CDR1 SEHNR and CDR2 FQNEAQ (reference sequence). V was cut by 5 bases and J by 2 bases, with 17 bases left in between. The CDR3 coding sequence is TGTGCCAGCAGCCTAACCGGGGGGCGCGACACAGATACGCAGTATTTT. Translation gives CASSLTGGRDTDTQYF.

This clone was recorded once. The DNA for the CDR3 is TGTGCCAGCAGCTCCCCCGTCGGGGGTGGTTACACTGAAGCTTTCTTT. It yields the protein CASSSPVGGGYTEAFF. The chain combines TRBV7-9 with TRBJ1-1; D is possibly TRBD1 (5 bases). Germline CDR1 is SEHNR and CDR2 is FQNEAQ (reference sequence). V was pared by 4 bases and J by 3 bases, with 18 bases between. The CDR3 runs 16 residues.

The chain recombines TRBV5-1 with TRBJ1-5; 12 bases agree with TRBD1. The CDR3 is 15 amino acids. Germline V gene sequence: CDR1 SGHRS, CDR2 YFSETQ. The trim removed 4 bases at V and 7 bases at J, leaving 6 bases unmatched. This CDR3 reads CASSPGQGARQPQHF. The CDR3 nucleotides read TGCGCCAGCAGCCCGGGACAGGGGGCGAGGCAGCCCCAGCATTTT.

This sequence joins TRBV9 and TRBJ1-1; D is possibly TRBD1 (6 bases). From germline, CDR1 is SGDLS and CDR2 YYNGEE. The CDR3 sequence is 15 residues long. Trimming took 3 bases from V and 1 from J, leaving 13 bases between them. In DNA, the CDR3 is TGTGCCAGCAGCGAGGGGGACGGCCCGAACACTGAAGCTTTCTTT. Encoded protein: CASSEGDGPNTEAFF.